The sample holds many counts of the clone carrying this T cell receptor (beta chain). The CDR3 covers 16 residues. Looked up from germline, CDR1 is SGHRS and CDR2 is YFSETQ. V shed 1 base and J shed 0 bases, with 8 bases lying between them. One entry per CDR3 protein, called by TCRdb with MiXCR from the RT-PCR reads. The sample has 650,000 to 800,000 distinct CDR3 sequences, 14% seen once. The chain combines TRBV5-1 with TRBJ2-6, with a possible D match to TRBD1 (6 bases). The sequence derives from a female donor in good health, serving as a healthy control. The sequencing input was memory CD4+ T cells from blood. CDR3 DNA sequence: TGCGCCAGCAGCTTGACAGGGAGCTCTGGGGCCAACGTCCTGACTTTC. Translating it yields CASSLTGSSGANVLTF.